This T cell receptor beta chain was retrieved from a study of blood T cell repertoires in COVID-19. Study overall: Donors in the United States, Italy and Spain gave samples during acute or convalescent COVID-19. Sources were T cells, B-cell-depleted T cells, or PBMCs; the material itself was cDNA or gDNA.

Germline V gives CDR1 SEHNR, CDR2 FQNEAQ (reference sequence). The CDR3 covers 14 residues. Trimming left V 4 bases short and J 3 bases short, with 10 bases between. Clones were read by immunoSEQ multiplex PCR, and TCRdb kept only the in-frame ones, dropping some. The profile shows fewer than 120,000 clones, 87% of them singletons. The sequence came from a human donor in a cohort sampled during active COVID-19. Sequencing used peripheral blood. The V and J genes are TRBV7-9 and TRBJ1-5; D ambiguous. CDR3 residues: CASSSGGNNQPQHF. CDR3 sequence (DNA): TGTGCCAGCAGCTCCGGCGGGAACAATCAGCCCCAGCATTTT.